A selection of T cell receptor beta chains follows, all from one sample in a study of T cell responses to AZD1222 COVID-19 vaccine. This table comes from immunoSEQ multiplex PCR, and its TCRdb copy is limited to in-frame clones, with some not included. This table has approximately 150,000 clones, 75% to 95% appearing once. Here the sequenced sample was peripheral blood, taken 28 days after the second dose of the MenACWY control vaccine. Receptors were obtained from an adult who received the MenACWY meningococcal vaccine as a control. Each CDR3 is given with its conserved first and last residue. The D gene is left open where the match is weak. The size field is filled for only some rows; it gives once, few, many or a size class.

clone_size,v_call,d_call,j_call,cdr3_nt,cdr3_aa
NA,TRBV9,TRBD2,TRBJ2-3,TGTGCCAGCAGCGTAGGGCCTAGCGGGGTTACAGATACGCAGTATTTT,CASSVGPSGVTDTQYF
NA,TRBV28,NA,TRBJ1-1,TGTGCCAGCAGTTTCTCAAAAGAAGCTTTCTTT,CASSFSKEAFF
NA,TRBV6-5,NA,TRBJ1-2,TGTGCCAGCAGTTACGGGGCAGCGAATACGAACTATGGCTACACCTTC,CASSYGAANTNYGYTF
NA,TRBV6-2/TRBV6-3,NA,TRBJ1-1,TGTGCCAGCAGCCAACCCCGACAATACGCTGAAGCTTTCTTT,CASSQPRQYAEAFF
NA,TRBV5-1,TRBD1,TRBJ1-1,TGCGCCAGCAGTTGGGACAGGGGAATGAACACTGAAGCTTTCTTT,CASSWDRGMNTEAFF
NA,TRBV5-1,NA,TRBJ2-2,TGCGCCAGCAGCCGTGACCCAGGAGCGAACACCGGGGAGCTGTTTTTT,CASSRDPGANTGELFF
NA,TRBV2,NA,TRBJ2-1,TGTGCCAGCAGTGAACTCTCAAACAATGAGCAGTTCTTC,CASSELSNNEQFF
NA,TRBV28,NA,TRBJ1-4,TGTGCCAGCAGTCCCCAACAAGATGGAAAACTGTTTTTT,CASSPQQDGKLFF
NA,TRBV3-1/TRBV3-2,NA,TRBJ1-1,TGTGCCAGCAGCGCCCGGACGGGGAACACTGAAGCTTTCTTT,CASSARTGNTEAFF
NA,TRBV4-3,TRBD1,TRBJ2-1,TGCGCCAGCAGCCAAATTACAGGGGAGAGTGAGCAGTTCTTC,CASSQITGESEQFF
once,TRBV28,NA,TRBJ2-7,TGTGCCAGCAGTTTTGGGGATAGGACCTACGAGCAGTACTTC,CASSFGDRTYEQYF
few,TRBV5-1,NA,TRBJ1-6,TGCGCCAGCAGCTTGGAGGTCGGTCGGGATTCACCCCTCCACTTT,CASSLEVGRDSPLHF
NA,TRBV7-2,NA,TRBJ1-2,TGTGCCAGCAGCTTAGTATCCGTGGGTGAGGATGGCTACACCTTC,CASSLVSVGEDGYTF
NA,TRBV18,NA,TRBJ2-2,TGTGCCAGCTCTACATTCAGGACAGTTAACACCGGGGAGCTGTTTTTT,CASSTFRTVNTGELFF
few,TRBV27,NA,TRBJ1-2,TGTGCCAGCAGTTTATCCAAGGGGGGGTATGGCTACACCTTC,CASSLSKGGYGYTF
NA,TRBV2,NA,TRBJ1-2,TGTGCCAGCAGTGAAAAAGGGCAGTGGAACTATGGCTACACCTTC,CASSEKGQWNYGYTF
NA,TRBV9,NA,TRBJ1-6,TGTGCCAGCAGCGTAGCTACCAGTGGTAATTCACCCCTCCACTTT,CASSVATSGNSPLHF
NA,TRBV18,NA,TRBJ1-5,TGTGCCAGCTCACCGGACGCGGGGCAGCCCCAGCATTTT,CASSPDAGQPQHF
NA,TRBV9,NA,TRBJ2-1,TGTGCCAGCAGCGGGGGGACGGAGCAGTTCTTC,CASSGGTEQFF
NA,TRBV29-1,NA,TRBJ2-5,TGCAGCGTTGAAGTAGGACAAGGGACCCAGTACTTC,CSVEVGQGTQYF
NA,TRBV10-3,NA,TRBJ1-1,TGTGCCATCAGGAAGGAGATGAACACTGAAGCTTTCTTT,CAIRKEMNTEAFF
NA,TRBV6-6,TRBD1,TRBJ2-7,TGTGCCAGCAGTCTCCAGGGGGACGAGCAGTACTTC,CASSLQGDEQYF
NA,TRBV5-1,NA,TRBJ2-5,TGCGCCAGCAGCTTGGGGGGAGTGGAGACCCAGTACTTC,CASSLGGVETQYF
NA,TRBV7-2,NA,TRBJ1-1,TGTGCCAGCAGCTTAGTGCCGGGGGCGAACACTGAAGCTTTCTTT,CASSLVPGANTEAFF
NA,TRBV12-3/TRBV12-4,TRBD1,TRBJ1-4,TGTGCCAGCAAAGGACAGGGCCGGCAAAAACTGTTTTTT,CASKGQGRQKLFF
NA,TRBV28,TRBD1,TRBJ1-5,TGTGCCAGCAGTCTCAATCCGGGACAGGGCGATCAGCCCCAGCATTTT,CASSLNPGQGDQPQHF
NA,TRBV6-5,TRBD1,TRBJ1-1,TGTGCCAGCAGACAGGGGTTGAACACTGAAGCTTTCTTT,CASRQGLNTEAFF
NA,TRBV27,NA,TRBJ1-6,TGTGCCAGCAGTTTGCCGGACGGATCACCCCTCCACTTT,CASSLPDGSPLHF
NA,TRBV19,NA,TRBJ2-2,TGTGCCAGTAGTACCTCTTGGGGGGGGCACGCCGGGGAGCTGTTTTTT,CASSTSWGGHAGELFF
NA,TRBV7-2,NA,TRBJ2-2,TGTGCCAGCAGCTTTACAGCGGAGCCGAACACCGGGGAGCTGTTTTTT,CASSFTAEPNTGELFF
NA,TRBV18,TRBD1,TRBJ1-5,TGTGCCAGCTCACTCGACAGGGTTAGCAATCAGCCCCAGCATTTT,CASSLDRVSNQPQHF
NA,TRBV5-8,NA,TRBJ1-2,TGTGCCAGCAGCGCGATAGAGGGCCTAGGCTACACCTTC,CASSAIEGLGYTF
NA,TRBV24-1,NA,TRBJ2-3,TGTGCCACCAGTGATCGCCGTGGAACAGATACGCAGTATTTT,CATSDRRGTDTQYF
NA,TRBV28,TRBD2,TRBJ2-7,TGTGCCAGCACTATAGCGGGAGGGCCATCCTACGAGCAGTACTTC,CASTIAGGPSYEQYF
NA,TRBV28,TRBD1,TRBJ1-2,TGTGCCAGCAGTTTATCCACAGGGGGGAGCTACACCTTC,CASSLSTGGSYTF
NA,TRBV19,NA,TRBJ2-5,TGTGCCAGTAGTCAACCAGGGCAAGAGACCCAGTACTTC,CASSQPGQETQYF
NA,TRBV7-8,NA,TRBJ2-5,TGTGCCAGCAGTCTCGACTCTCAGGAGACCCAGTACTTC,CASSLDSQETQYF
NA,TRBV6-1,NA,TRBJ1-1,TGTGCCAGCAGCCAGTCTGGGGGGAACACTGAAGCTTTCTTT,CASSQSGGNTEAFF
NA,TRBV10-1,TRBD2,TRBJ2-7,TGCGCCAGCAGTGCAGGGACTAGCGTGGGTCGATACGAGCAGTACTTC,CASSAGTSVGRYEQYF
once,TRBV5-6,NA,TRBJ1-1,TGTGCCAGCAGCACCCGGGGACGGGGAACGGCTGAAGCTTTCTTT,CASSTRGRGTAEAFF
NA,TRBV11-2,TRBD1,TRBJ2-1,TGTGCCAGCAGCCCCCGTGTTGGGACAGGGGTGTCACGGGATGAGCAGTTCTTC,CASSPRVGTGVSRDEQFF
NA,TRBV10-3,NA,TRBJ1-2,TGTGCCATCAGTGAGCTAGGGCGCAATGGCTACACCTTC,CAISELGRNGYTF
once,TRBV12-3/TRBV12-4,NA,TRBJ1-1,TGTGCCAGCAGCAGAACTGAAGCTTTCTTT,CASSRTEAFF
NA,TRBV7-2,NA,TRBJ2-7,TGTGCCAGCAGCTTAGGCGGGTACTACGAGCAGTACTTC,CASSLGGYYEQYF